The 25 T cell receptor beta chains given below trace back to one sample, sequenced in a study of T cells in tuberculosis. TCRdb's table, derived via immunoSEQ multiplex PCR, lists solely in-frame clones and lacks some. This sample has approximately 46,000 clones; 90% to 95% occur once, and the top ten carry about 1.3%. Time point described: new active TB diagnosis, blood taken before or within 7 days of starting treatment. This specimen consisted of PBMCs, obtained at tuberculosis diagnosis. These receptors were collected from an adult with tuberculosis.

The chain joins TRBV4-3 to TRBJ1-1; TRBD1 is a possible D gene (5 bases). Trimming stripped 0 bases from V and 6 bases from J, with 11 bases between. The CDR3 covers 14 residues. The germline V gene encodes CDR1 LGHNA and CDR2 YSLEER. CDR3 nucleotides: TGCGCCAGCAGCCAAGAAGGAACGACAGCTGAAGCTTTCTTT. Translation: CASSQEGTTAEAFF.

The gene calls are TRBV4-3 and TRBJ2-1; TRBD2 aligns across 8 bases. Germline CDR1 LGHNA, CDR2 YSLEER. After removal of 4 bases from V and 6 bases from J, the junction contained 5 bases not matched to a gene. This CDR3 region has 14 residues. The CDR3 coding sequence is TGCGCCAGCAGCCTCGCGGGAGGTTTCAATGAGCAGTTCTTC. Protein product: CASSLAGGFNEQFF.

The CDR3 sequence: CASSVGVAGGPGELFF. The DNA for the CDR3 is TGTGCCAGCAGCGTAGGTGTAGCGGGAGGACCCGGGGAGCTGTTTTTT. This rearrangement joins TRBV9 to TRBJ2-2; 10 nucleotides agree with TRBD2. After removal of 0 bases from V and 6 bases from J, the junction contained 5 bases not matched to a gene. This CDR3 region has 16 residues. Germline CDR1 and CDR2: SGDLS and YYNGEE. The full variable domain, completed using reference TRBV9 and TRBJ2-2, is DSGVTQTPKHLITATGQRVTLRCSPRSGDLSVYWYQQSLDQGLQFLIQYYNGEERAKGNILERFSAQQFPDLHSELNLSSLELGDSALYFCASSVGVAGGPGELFFGEGSRLTVL.

The J gene is TRBJ1-5, the V gene TRBV7-9; TRBD1 matches at 8 bases. The CDR3 has 14 residues. J was trimmed by 4 bases and V by 1 base; bases with no gene match: 0. Germline V lookup: CDR1 SEHNR, CDR2 FQNEAQ (reference sequence). CDR3 nucleotide sequence: TGTGCCAGCAGCTTAGGGACAGGGAATCAGCCCCAGCATTTT. Protein product: CASSLGTGNQPQHF.

J is TRBJ2-7 and V is TRBV11-2; D possibly corresponds to TRBD1 (5 bases). The CDR3 loop spans 12 amino acids. Trimming removed 3 bases at V and 4 bases at J, with 7 bases between. From germline, CDR1 is SGHAT and CDR2 FQNNGV. CDR3 coding DNA: TGTGCCAGCAGCTTCTCAGGGTACGAGCAGTACTTC. Amino acids: CASSFSGYEQYF.

The chain is built from TRBV7-2 and TRBJ1-2; 11 positions agree with TRBD1. Per the germline V gene, CDR1 is SGHTA and CDR2 is FQGNSA. Trimming removed 6 bases from V and 2 bases from J; junction bases left unmatched: 8. The CDR3 covers 16 residues. CDR3 amino acids: CASSGQGAGLNYGYTF. The CDR3 coding sequence is TGTGCCAGCAGTGGACAGGGGGCGGGCTTGAACTATGGCTACACCTTC. The full variable domain, in which reference TRBV7-2 and TRBJ1-2 provide the parts outside the CDR3, is GAGVSQSPSNKVTEKGKDVELRCDPISGHTALYWYRQSLGQGLEFLIYFQGNSAPDKSGLPSDRFSAERTGGSVSTLTIQRTQQEDSAVYLCASSGQGAGLNYGYTFGSGTRLTVV.

This rearrangement joins TRBV14 to TRBJ1-5, with a possible D match to TRBD1 (6 bases). There are 12 residues in the CDR3. Germline values: CDR1 SGHDN, CDR2 FVKESK. V lost 5 bases and J lost 7, with 9 bases in between. Here the CDR3 DNA reads TGTGCCAGCAGCAGGGGGTTACAGCCCCAGCATTTT. Encoded protein: CASSRGLQPQHF.

In its sample, this clone was seen once. The chain combines TRBV2 with TRBJ2-3, with D unresolved. The CDR3 totals 12 residues. V lost 8 bases and J 2 bases, leaving 8 bases between the germline ends. Germline CDR1 is SNHLY and CDR2 is FYNNEI. Here the CDR3 DNA reads TGTGCCAGCTCCGGAGACACAGATACGCAGTATTTT. Translated: CASSGDTDTQYF.

The genes are TRBV25-1 and TRBJ1-5; unclear D gene. The V end was cut by 6 bases, the J end by 5 bases, with 11 bases between. The CDR3 totals 13 residues. Germline V gene lookup returns CDR1 MGHDK and CDR2 SYGVNS. CDR3 sequence reads: CASSSGSHQPQHF. The CDR3 nucleotides read TGTGCCAGCAGCAGCGGATCACATCAGCCCCAGCATTTT.

V usage is TRBV5-8 and J usage is TRBJ2-7; D is possibly TRBD2 (5 bases). This CDR3 region has 14 residues. CDR1 is SGHTS, CDR2 YDEGEE, per germline. With 4 bases removed from V and 2 bases from J, the gap between germline ends came to 13 bases. CDR3 sequence reads: CASSRGLQPYEQYF. The CDR3 DNA sequence: TGTGCCAGCAGCCGCGGACTGCAACCCTACGAGCAGTACTTC.

The rearrangement joins TRBV28 to TRBJ2-7, with a tentative D call TRBD2 (5 bases). The germline CDR1 and CDR2 sequences are MDHEN and SYDVKM. The V end lost 6 bases, the J end lost 0 bases, and 9 bases lay between the germline ends. This CDR3 is built from 13 residues. For the CDR3, the DNA is TGTGCCAGCAGCCGCGGGCTCTCCTACGAGCAGTACTTC. Its protein product is CASSRGLSYEQYF.

The V call is TRBV29-1, the J call TRBJ2-3, with TRBD2 identical over 9 bases. Looked up from germline, CDR1 is SQVTM and CDR2 is ANQGSEA. V shed 4 bases and J 8 bases; nucleotides not matched to a gene: 13. The CDR3 length is 15 residues. The CDR3 protein is CSVVGGRGGLATQYF. The CDR3 DNA sequence: TGCAGCGTTGTAGGCGGGAGGGGTGGACTCGCTACGCAGTATTTT.

This clone was observed a handful of times. The J gene is TRBJ2-2, the V gene TRBV19; 12 bases are a match to TRBD2. The CDR3 runs to 17 residues. Germline assignment: CDR1 LNHDA and CDR2 SQIVND (reference sequence). The V segment lost 4 bases and the J segment 3 bases; nucleotides outside the gene matches: 6. The CDR3 loop reads CASSNSGLAGYTGELFF. CDR3 nucleotides: TGTGCCAGTAGTAATTCGGGACTAGCGGGTTACACCGGGGAGCTGTTTTTT.

The chain joins TRBV10-2 to TRBJ2-7; TRBD2 matches 15 bases. The V gene end was trimmed by 5 bases and the J gene end by 4 bases; junction bases not matched to a gene: 9. Per germline, CDR1 WSHSY and CDR2 SAAADI. The CDR3 sequence is 17 residues long. The CDR3 loop is CASSRTSGRAVSYEQYF. The CDR3, as DNA: TGCGCCAGCAGTAGGACTAGCGGGAGGGCCGTATCGTACGAGCAGTACTTC.

The CDR3 protein is CASSSGQGANYGYTF. CDR3 DNA: TGTGCCAGTAGTAGCGGACAGGGGGCCAACTATGGCTACACCTTC. J is TRBJ1-2 and V is TRBV19, with TRBD1 matching over 11 bases. In germline, CDR1 is LNHDA, CDR2 SQIVND (reference sequence). The V and J ends lost 4 bases and 2 bases, in that order; junction bases with no gene match: 3. The CDR3 is 15 residues long.

This CDR3 reads CASSSSGVDNEQFF. The CDR3 DNA follows: TGCGCCAGCAGCTCTTCAGGGGTGGACAATGAGCAGTTCTTC. The chain couples TRBV5-1 to TRBJ2-1; D possibly corresponds to TRBD1 (6 bases). Trimming took 3 bases from V and 5 from J, leaving 12 bases between them. This CDR3 region has 14 residues. Germline V gives CDR1 SGHRS, CDR2 YFSETQ.

The chain employs TRBV20-1 and TRBJ2-7; D is ambiguous. This CDR3 comprises 11 residues. The V end lost 5 bases, the J end lost 6 bases, and 11 bases lay between the germline ends. Germline V gene data show CDR1 as DFQATT and CDR2 as SNEGSKA (reference sequence). The DNA for the CDR3 is TGCAGTGCTCTACTACTCCGCGAGCAGTACTTC. This encodes CSALLLREQYF.

V usage is TRBV27 and J usage is TRBJ2-7; no clear D gene. The CDR3 is made up of 11 amino acids. Germline V lookup: CDR1 MNHEY, CDR2 SMNVEV (reference sequence). Trimming pared 4 bases from V and 6 bases from J, leaving 7 bases between. CDR3 region: CASSSGIEQYF. CDR3 bases: TGTGCCAGCAGTTCCGGTATCGAGCAGTACTTC.

This clone was seen only once. The V and J genes are TRBV7-2 and TRBJ2-5; D not resolved. Germline values: CDR1 SGHTA, CDR2 FQGNSA. V lost 2 bases, J lost 2 bases, and 3 bases lay in between. The CDR3 loop spans 12 amino acids. In DNA, the CDR3 is TGTGCCAGCAGCTTACTTCAAGAGACCCAGTACTTC. Its protein product is CASSLLQETQYF.

V is TRBV18 and J is TRBJ1-4; D possibly corresponds to TRBD1 (6 bases). Germline V CDR1 and CDR2: KGHSH, LQKENI. Trimming stripped 3 bases from V and 4 bases from J, with 12 bases between. The CDR3 is 15 amino acids. CDR3 region: CASSPRDTSNEKLFF. Here the CDR3 DNA reads TGTGCCAGCTCACCCCGGGACACAAGTAATGAAAAACTGTTTTTT.

V gene TRBV30 combines with J gene TRBJ1-5; 10 bases match TRBD1. Unmatched junction bases numbered 6, after V lost 2 bases and J lost 5 bases. The length of the CDR3 is 15 residues. CDR1 is GTSNPN and CDR2 is SVGIG in the germline V gene (reference sequence). CDR3 sequence: CAWSPRGTGDQPQHF. DNA of the CDR3: TGTGCCTGGAGTCCTCGTGGGACAGGGGATCAGCCCCAGCATTTT.

The V gene is TRBV30, the J gene TRBJ2-2; the D gene is possibly TRBD1 (5 bases). The CDR3 loop spans 15 amino acids. Trimming took 0 bases from V and 6 from J, leaving 14 bases between them. Germline V lookup: CDR1 GTSNPN, CDR2 SVGIG (reference sequence). CDR3 in DNA: TGTGCCTGGAGTGTACTTTCTCCAGGGTCCGGGGAGCTGTTTTTT. It specifies CAWSVLSPGSGELFF.

This clone was seen just once. The chain uses TRBV6-5 and TRBJ1-1; weak D call: TRBD1 (5 bases). V was clipped by 6 bases and J by 2 bases, with 10 bases between them. The CDR3 totals 13 residues. The germline CDR1 and CDR2 sequences are MNHEY and SVGAGI. CDR3 sequence: CASRYDSNTEAFF. The CDR3 DNA sequence: TGTGCCAGCAGATATGACAGTAACACTGAAGCTTTCTTT.

The chain recombines TRBV19 with TRBJ1-1; D gene unclear. In germline, CDR1 is LNHDA, CDR2 SQIVND (reference sequence). V was pared by 7 bases and J by 6 bases, with 12 bases between. CDR3 size: 12 residues. The CDR3: CASTAGRAEAFF. The CDR3 bases are TGTGCCAGTACCGCCGGGAGGGCTGAAGCTTTCTTT.

The chain couples TRBV5-4 to TRBJ2-5; 8 nucleotides align to TRBD1. With V trimmed by 5 bases and J by 2 bases, 5 bases remained unmatched. Germline V lookup: CDR1 SGHNT, CDR2 YYREEE (reference sequence). There are 14 residues in the CDR3. For the CDR3, the DNA is TGTGCCAGCAGTTGGACAGGGTATCAAGAGACCCAGTACTTC. Encoded protein: CASSWTGYQETQYF.